In its sample, the clone carrying this T cell receptor (beta chain) was seen a few times. Its specificity is unknown. This may be a read error, as it is one base from a much larger clone. Germline values: CDR1 DFQATT, CDR2 SNEGSKA (reference sequence). The CDR3 runs 14 residues. V was pared by 2 bases and J by 11 bases, with 11 bases of the junction left unmatched. It was with a sample-barcoded 5' primer and a J-beta primer mix that a second PCR of roughly 7 to 12 cycles was run. TCRdb used MiXCR to reprocess the 5' RACE reads, holding one entry per CDR3 protein. This sample has fewer than 1,000,000 distinct CDR3 sequences, with around 42% found just once. The data are from a study of blood T cells in healthy people across ages. The study's findings and limits: Older individuals had lower TCR beta diversity per million T cells (the decline was roughly linear). Changes in expanded clonotypes were possibly confounded, as the CMV status of donors was unknown.

Sample: blood. This sequence joins TRBV20-1 and TRBJ2-5, with 10 bases fitting TRBD2. The clonotype originates from a man in his 60s in good health. The CDR3 DNA reads TGCAGTGCTAGATCCAGCGGGGGGGTAAAAGAGCAGTACTTC. Protein sequence: CSARSSGGVKEQYF.